The clone carrying this TCR beta chain came up once. The CDR3 runs 13 residues. Trimming removed 8 bases from V and 4 bases from J, with 15 bases in between. Germline loops: CDR1 SGHDN, CDR2 FVKESK. The data were taken from a study of cytomegalovirus exposure and HLA in healthy donors. Primers for the PCR totalled 60 Vbeta and 13 Jbeta. Some clones are missing from TCRdb's copy, which holds only in-frame ones; the method was immunoSEQ multiplex PCR. The sample lists over 200,000 clones, 70% to 80% occurring once. This sequence originates from a male donor in good health and CMV-seronegative. This chain uses TRBV14 with TRBJ2-7; D not resolved. Sequencing was performed on PBMCs. CDR3: CASGLVDGYEQYF. CDR3 bases: TGTGCCAGCGGGCTGGTAGATGGATACGAGCAGTACTTC. Supplemented by reference TRBV14 and TRBJ2-7, the full variable domain reads EAGVTQFPSHSVIEKGQTVTLRCDPISGHDNLYWYRRVMGKEIKFLLHFVKESKQDESGMPNNRFLAERTGGTYSTLKVQPAELEDSGVYFCASGLVDGYEQYFGPGTRLTVT.